Each of the 22 T cell receptor beta chains below was sequenced from the same sample in a study of siplizumab effects on memory and regulatory T cells. Profiling relied on immunoSEQ multiplex PCR, and the TCRdb table lists in-frame clones only, not all of them. The repertoire has more than 85,000 clones, 91% of them found once; the top ten carry approximately 2.7%. Specimen: CD4+ T cells sorted from blood. Receptor source: a human donor in good health. Some clones in this sample may be carry-over from other donors' samples.

The chain recombines TRBV7-9 with TRBJ2-3; D might be TRBD2 (5 bases). This CDR3 region has 14 residues. V was cut by 2 bases and J by 3 bases, with 9 bases left in between. Looked up from germline, CDR1 is SEHNR and CDR2 is FQNEAQ (reference sequence). CDR3: CASSLSRRTDTQYF. CDR3 coding DNA: TGTGCCAGCAGCTTATCGCGGAGGACAGATACGCAGTATTTT.

The chain links TRBV28 to TRBJ1-4; 9 nucleotides agree with TRBD1. Germline CDR1 MDHEN, CDR2 SYDVKM. Germline trimming cut 7 bases from V and 8 bases from J; bases unmatched to any gene: 14. This CDR3 has 16 amino acids. The CDR3, as DNA: TGTGCCAGCACCTACGGGACAGGGCCGAGGGGGGAAAAACTGTTTTTT. This codes for CASTYGTGPRGEKLFF.

This chain uses TRBV5-1 with TRBJ2-7; TRBD1 matches 10 bases. The germline CDR1 and CDR2 sequences are SGHRS and YFSETQ. The ends lost 4 bases at V and 3 bases at J; junction bases unmatched: 4. The CDR3 is made up of 14 amino acids. In DNA, the CDR3 is TGCGCCAGCAGCCCCGGGGACAGGGGCTACGAGCAGTACTTC. It specifies CASSPGDRGYEQYF.

The chain uses TRBV5-1 and TRBJ1-3; 7 positions match TRBD1. Unmatched junction bases numbered 5, after V lost 5 bases and J lost 3 bases. The CDR3 loop spans 14 amino acids. Germline assignment: CDR1 SGHRS and CDR2 YFSETQ. This CDR3 reads CASSTGVFGNTIYF. In DNA, the CDR3 is TGCGCCAGCAGTACAGGGGTCTTTGGAAACACCATATATTTT.

The chain combines TRBV11-2 with TRBJ2-1; 8 nucleotides align to TRBD2. Germline values: CDR1 SGHAT, CDR2 FQNNGV. This CDR3 is 14 amino acids long. With V trimmed by 5 bases and J by 6 bases, 6 bases remained unmatched. Written as DNA, the CDR3 is TGTGCCAGCAGCATGGGGCTAGCGGGCAATGAGCAGTTCTTC. Protein: CASSMGLAGNEQFF.

The CDR3 nucleotides are TGCGCCAGCAGCTTGCAGCAAAACTATGGCTACACCTTC. It yields the protein CASSLQQNYGYTF. This chain joins TRBV5-1 and TRBJ1-2, with D uncertain. The CDR3 length is 13 residues. Looked up from germline, CDR1 is SGHRS and CDR2 is YFSETQ. Trimming removed 1 base at V and 2 bases at J, with 6 bases between.

The CDR3 coding sequence is TGTGCCAGCAGTCCCCAGCGGCGGATTACAGATACGCAGTATTTT. Translation: CASSPQRRITDTQYF. The rearrangement joins TRBV27 to TRBJ2-3, with a tentative D call TRBD2 (5 bases). Germline V gene lookup returns CDR1 MNHEY and CDR2 SMNVEV (reference sequence). The CDR3 consists of 15 residues. Trimming took 5 bases from V and 3 from J, leaving 15 bases between them.

The J gene is TRBJ2-2, the V gene TRBV23-1; the D call may be TRBD1 or TRBD2 (6 bases each). TRBV23-1 is sorted into the ORF group, with uncertain function. V gave up 3 bases and J gave up 0 bases, with 11 bases separating them. CDR3 length: 16 amino acids. DNA for the CDR3: TGCGCCAGCAGTCATAAGGAGGGGGCGAACACCGGGGAGCTGTTTTTT. Residues: CASSHKEGANTGELFF.

This clone was recorded once. The gene calls are TRBV18 and TRBJ1-3; 8 nucleotides agree with TRBD1. Unmatched junction bases numbered 6, after V lost 4 bases and J lost 1 base. The CDR3 spans 16 residues. Per the germline V gene, CDR1 is KGHSH and CDR2 is LQKENI. CDR3 coding DNA: TGTGCCAGCTCACGGACAGGGTACCTATCTGGAAACACCATATATTTT. It specifies CASSRTGYLSGNTIYF. Together with reference TRBV18 and TRBJ1-3, the CDR3 gives the full variable domain: NAGVMQNPRHLVRRRGQEARLRCSPMKGHSHVYWYRQLPEEGLKFMVYLQKENIIDESGMPKERFSAEFPKEGPSILRIQQVVRGDSAAYFCASSRTGYLSGNTIYFGEGSWLTVV.

In nucleotides, the CDR3 is TGTGCCAGCAGTGAAGTGTGGACAGACAATCAGCCCCAGCATTTT. Its translation is CASSEVWTDNQPQHF. The chain links TRBV6-1 to TRBJ1-5; maybe TRBD1 (6 bases). The germline V gene encodes CDR1 MNHNS and CDR2 SASEGT. Trimming cost V 1 base and J 3 bases, with 10 bases left between them. CDR3 size: 15 residues.

J is TRBJ2-3 and V is TRBV2; weak D call: TRBD1 (7 bases). This CDR3 is 15 amino acids long. Germline CDR1 and CDR2: SNHLY and FYNNEI. With 7 bases removed from V and 3 bases from J, the gap between germline ends came to 17 bases. CDR3 in amino acids: CASTKRGRGTDTQYF. The DNA of the CDR3 is TGTGCCAGCACCAAAAGGGGGCGGGGTACAGATACGCAGTATTTT.

This clone has just one count. This sequence joins TRBV7-2 and TRBJ2-5; 13 nucleotides match TRBD2. The length of the CDR3 is 15 residues. After removal of 5 bases from V and 4 bases from J, the junction contained 4 bases not matched to a gene. Germline CDR1 SGHTA, CDR2 FQGNSA. CDR3: CASSEGLAGVETQYF. CDR3 sequence (DNA): TGTGCCAGCAGCGAAGGACTAGCGGGGGTAGAGACCCAGTACTTC. Combining the CDR3 with reference TRBV7-2 and TRBJ2-5 gives the whole variable domain GAGVSQSPSNKVTEKGKDVELRCDPISGHTALYWYRQSLGQGLEFLIYFQGNSAPDKSGLPSDRFSAERTGGSVSTLTIQRTQQEDSAVYLCASSEGLAGVETQYFGPGTRLLVL.

This chain joins TRBV19 and TRBJ1-3; the D gene is possibly TRBD1 (6 bases). The CDR3 consists of 17 residues. Germline V gives CDR1 LNHDA, CDR2 SQIVND (reference sequence). Deletions cut 6 bases from V and 1 base from J, with 19 bases between. CDR3 sequence: CASSLLGGLMSGNTIYF. In nucleotides, the CDR3 is TGTGCCAGTAGCCTTCTTGGGGGGCTTATGTCTGGAAACACCATATATTTT.

The gene calls are TRBV5-8 and TRBJ2-7; D is perhaps TRBD1 (6 bases). Germline V gene sequence: CDR1 SGHTS, CDR2 YDEGEE. The length of the CDR3 is 18 residues. V shed 4 bases and J shed 1 base, with 24 bases lying between them. The CDR3 coding sequence is TGTGCCAGCAGCCGCATGGGTCTTATGGGGGCTTGGTCCTACGAGCAGTACTTC. Translation gives CASSRMGLMGAWSYEQYF.

The chain joins TRBV5-1 to TRBJ2-5; no clear D gene. V gave up 1 base and J gave up 5 bases, with 12 bases separating them. The CDR3 has 14 amino acids. Germline lookup yields CDR1 SGHRS and CDR2 YFSETQ. The CDR3 sequence: CASSLQRNQETQYF. The CDR3 DNA sequence: TGCGCCAGCAGCTTGCAGAGGAATCAGGAGACCCAGTACTTC.

The V call is TRBV28, the J call TRBJ1-2; D not resolved. This CDR3 comprises 13 residues. Trimming took off 3 bases at V and 3 bases at J, with 8 bases between the two ends. Germline V gives CDR1 MDHEN, CDR2 SYDVKM. The CDR3 sequence: CASSLNRDYGYTF. In DNA, the CDR3 is TGTGCCAGCAGTTTGAACCGCGACTATGGCTACACCTTC.

This chain joins TRBV27 and TRBJ2-5; 11 positions agree with TRBD1. The closer fit of TRBJ2-7 to the DNA end suggests the J call may be wrong. From germline, CDR1 is MNHEY and CDR2 SMNVEV (reference sequence). This CDR3 has 17 residues. The CDR3, as DNA: TGTGCCAGCAGTTTATCGGGTCCGGGACAGGGGGCCTACGAGCAGTACTTC. This gives the protein CASSLSGPGQGAYEQYF.

The chain employs TRBV5-8 and TRBJ1-4; D is undetermined. V lost 4 bases, J lost 7 bases, and 20 bases lay in between. This CDR3 has 16 amino acids. Germline assignment: CDR1 SGHTS and CDR2 YDEGEE. CDR3 loop: CASSLTFAELGEKLFF. CDR3 nucleotide sequence: TGTGCCAGCAGCCTAACATTTGCAGAGCTTGGTGAAAAACTGTTTTTT.

The chain uses TRBV7-9 and TRBJ1-5; D possibly corresponds to TRBD1 (6 bases). The V end was cut by 5 bases, the J end by 3 bases, with 8 bases between. Germline CDR1 reads SEHNR; CDR2 reads FQNEAQ (reference sequence). CDR3 length: 13 residues. The DNA of the CDR3 is TGTGCCAGCAGCGGACAGAACAATCAGCCCCAGCATTTT. Translated: CASSGQNNQPQHF.

The rearrangement links TRBV6-5 to TRBJ1-2, with D hard to call. Between the trimmed V and J ends, which lost 5 bases and 10 bases, there was a span of 17 bases. The CDR3 contains 13 residues. Germline loops: CDR1 MNHEY, CDR2 SVGAGI. The CDR3 sequence: CASSIWPAGDYTF. In DNA, the CDR3 is TGTGCCAGCAGTATATGGCCAGCGGGAGACTACACCTTC.

This clone was counted a single time. The same CDR3 also results from other DNA sequences found in this sample. The chain links TRBV5-1 to TRBJ1-1; D unresolved. CDR1 and CDR2 (germline): SGHRS, YFSETQ. This CDR3 region has 15 residues. V gave up 4 bases and J gave up 1 base, with 14 bases separating them. The CDR3 reads CASSPREGGNTEAFF. The CDR3, as DNA: TGCGCCAGCAGCCCGAGGGAGGGCGGGAACACTGAAGCTTTCTTT.

V gene TRBV9 combines with J gene TRBJ2-1; 7 nucleotides agree with TRBD2. V shed 0 bases, J shed 6 bases, and the junction held 3 bases outside the gene matches. Germline V gene data show CDR1 as SGDLS and CDR2 as YYNGEE. The CDR3 extends over 14 amino acids. CDR3 sequence (DNA): TGTGCCAGCAGCGTAGTCGCGGGAGTCAATGAGCAGTTCTTC. This gives the protein CASSVVAGVNEQFF.